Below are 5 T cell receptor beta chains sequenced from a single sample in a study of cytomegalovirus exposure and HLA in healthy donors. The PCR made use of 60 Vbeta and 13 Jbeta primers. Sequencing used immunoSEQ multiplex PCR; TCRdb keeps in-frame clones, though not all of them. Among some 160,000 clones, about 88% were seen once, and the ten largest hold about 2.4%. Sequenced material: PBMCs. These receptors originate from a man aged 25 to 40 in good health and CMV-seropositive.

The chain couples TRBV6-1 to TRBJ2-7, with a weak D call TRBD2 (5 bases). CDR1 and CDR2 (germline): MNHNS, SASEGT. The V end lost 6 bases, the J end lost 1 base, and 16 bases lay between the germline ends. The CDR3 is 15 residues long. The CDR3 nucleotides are TGTGCCAGCAGGGCTCCCGGGGTAAGGTCCTACGAGCAGTACTTC. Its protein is CASRAPGVRSYEQYF.

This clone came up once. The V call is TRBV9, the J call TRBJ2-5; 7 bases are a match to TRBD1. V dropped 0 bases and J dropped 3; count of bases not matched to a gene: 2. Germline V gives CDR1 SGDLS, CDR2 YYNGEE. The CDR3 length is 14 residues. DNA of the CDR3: TGTGCCAGCAGCGTAGGGGGGACAGAAGAGACCCAGTACTTC. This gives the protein CASSVGGTEETQYF. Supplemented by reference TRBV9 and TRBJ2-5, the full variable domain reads DSGVTQTPKHLITATGQRVTLRCSPRSGDLSVYWYQQSLDQGLQFLIQYYNGEERAKGNILERFSAQQFPDLHSELNLSSLELGDSALYFCASSVGGTEETQYFGPGTRLLVL.

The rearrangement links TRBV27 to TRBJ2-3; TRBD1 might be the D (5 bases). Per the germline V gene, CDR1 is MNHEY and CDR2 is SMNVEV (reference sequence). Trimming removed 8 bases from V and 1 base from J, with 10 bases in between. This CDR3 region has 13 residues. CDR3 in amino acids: CASSSTGTDTQYF. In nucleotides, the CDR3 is TGTGCCAGCTCCTCGACAGGCACAGATACGCAGTATTTT.

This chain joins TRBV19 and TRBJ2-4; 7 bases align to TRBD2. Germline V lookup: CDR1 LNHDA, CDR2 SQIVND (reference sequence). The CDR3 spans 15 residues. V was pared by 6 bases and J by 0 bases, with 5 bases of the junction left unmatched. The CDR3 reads CASSLIAGAKNIQYF. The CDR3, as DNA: TGTGCCAGTAGCCTTATAGCGGGAGCCAAAAACATTCAGTACTTC. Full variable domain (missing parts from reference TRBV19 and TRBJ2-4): DGGITQSPKYLFRKEGQNVTLSCEQNLNHDAMYWYRQDPGQGLRLIYYSQIVNDFQKGDIAEGYSVSREKKESFPLTVTSAQKNPTAFYLCASSLIAGAKNIQYFGAGTRLSVL.

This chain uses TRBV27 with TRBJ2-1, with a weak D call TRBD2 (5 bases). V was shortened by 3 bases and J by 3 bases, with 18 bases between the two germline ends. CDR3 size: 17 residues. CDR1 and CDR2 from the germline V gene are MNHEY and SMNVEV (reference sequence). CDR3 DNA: TGTGCCAGCAGTTTCTCCTCGCGGGCCCATCGCTACAATGAGCAGTTCTTC. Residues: CASSFSSRAHRYNEQFF.